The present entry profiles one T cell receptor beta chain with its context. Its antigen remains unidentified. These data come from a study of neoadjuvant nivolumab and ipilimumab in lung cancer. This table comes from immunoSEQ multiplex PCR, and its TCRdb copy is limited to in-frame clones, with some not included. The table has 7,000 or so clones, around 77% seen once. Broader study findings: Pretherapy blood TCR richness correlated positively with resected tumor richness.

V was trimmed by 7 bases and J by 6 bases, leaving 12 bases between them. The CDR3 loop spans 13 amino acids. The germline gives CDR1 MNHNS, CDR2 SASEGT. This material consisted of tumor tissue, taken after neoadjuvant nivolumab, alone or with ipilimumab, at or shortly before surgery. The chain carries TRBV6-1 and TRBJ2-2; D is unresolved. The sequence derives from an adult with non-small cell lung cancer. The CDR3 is CASTTDRSGELFF. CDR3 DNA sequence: TGTGCCAGCACTACGGACCGGTCCGGGGAGCTGTTTTTT.